Listed below are T cell receptor beta chains from one sample, sequenced in a study of T cells in localized non-small cell lung cancer. The repertoire was sequenced with immunoSEQ multiplex PCR; TCRdb's copy has only in-frame clones and lacks some. The data show tens of thousands of clones, about 81% seen once. The sequencing used peripheral blood, collected before any cancer treatment. These receptors all come from a male donor at least 60 years old with stage II squamous cell lung carcinoma. Each CDR3 is given with its conserved first and last residue. Fields, in order: J gene, D gene, clone size, V gene, CDR3 protein, CDR3 DNA. D genes are given only for firm matches. Size tells how often a clone was seen (once, few, many) or the class of an expanded clone, and some rows leave it out.

J: TRBJ1-4; D: -; size: -; V: TRBV19; CDR3: CASSRAYHEKLFF; DNA: TGTGCCAGTAGTAGGGCTTATCATGAAAAACTGTTTTTT
J: TRBJ1-4; D: TRBD1; size: -; V: TRBV19; CDR3: CASSIDLFGSQGRTEKLFF; DNA: TGTGCCAGTAGTATAGATCTGTTCGGATCACAGGGGCGAACTGAAAAACTGTTTTTT
J: TRBJ2-1; D: TRBD2; size: -; V: TRBV6-6; CDR3: CASSYALAGGRNEQFF; DNA: TGTGCCAGCAGTTACGCACTAGCGGGGGGTAGAAATGAGCAGTTCTTC
J: TRBJ2-3; D: -; size: -; V: TRBV5-1; CDR3: CASSLVGGYTDTQYF; DNA: TGCGCCAGCAGCTTGGTGGGGGGTTACACAGATACGCAGTATTTT
J: TRBJ2-1; D: -; size: -; V: TRBV5-1; CDR3: CASSLTTNEQFF; DNA: TGCGCCAGCAGCTTAACAACAAATGAGCAGTTCTTC
J: TRBJ2-7; D: -; size: few; V: TRBV28; CDR3: CASSSRGTATYEQYF; DNA: TGTGCCAGCAGTTCCAGAGGGACGGCGACCTACGAGCAGTACTTC
J: TRBJ2-5; D: -; size: -; V: TRBV7-9; CDR3: CASSSTGPNKETQYF; DNA: TGTGCCAGCAGCTCAACAGGGCCGAACAAAGAGACCCAGTACTTC
J: TRBJ2-2; D: -; size: -; V: TRBV6-5; CDR3: CASILRTGNTGELFF; DNA: TGTGCCAGCATTCTCAGGACTGGGAACACCGGGGAGCTGTTTTTT
J: TRBJ1-2; D: -; size: -; V: TRBV15; CDR3: CATSSSLPPYTF; DNA: TGTGCCACCAGCAGTTCTTTGCCTCCCTACACCTTC
J: TRBJ1-4; D: -; size: -; V: TRBV4-3; CDR3: CASSQDTGLATNEKLFF; DNA: TGCGCCAGCAGCCAAGATACGGGGCTCGCAACTAATGAAAAACTGTTTTTT
J: TRBJ2-7; D: -; size: once; V: TRBV4-3; CDR3: CASSQEPFSYEQYF; DNA: TGCGCCAGCAGCCAAGAACCGTTCTCCTACGAGCAGTACTTC
J: TRBJ1-2; D: TRBD1; size: -; V: TRBV6-1; CDR3: CASGAQGGGGGYTF; DNA: TGTGCCAGCGGGGCGCAGGGGGGAGGGGGCGGCTACACCTTC
J: TRBJ2-6; D: -; size: -; V: TRBV2; CDR3: CASSEKVPGANVLTF; DNA: TGTGCCAGCAGTGAGAAGGTTCCGGGGGCCAACGTCCTGACTTTC
J: TRBJ1-1; D: TRBD1; size: -; V: TRBV6-5; CDR3: CASSLGTGGNEAFF; DNA: TGTGCCAGCAGCCTCGGGACAGGGGGTAATGAAGCTTTCTTT
J: TRBJ1-2; D: -; size: -; V: TRBV6-1; CDR3: CASSDPRGRYGYTF; DNA: TGTGCCAGCAGTGACCCCCGGGGCCGCTATGGCTACACCTTC
J: TRBJ1-2; D: -; size: -; V: TRBV30; CDR3: CAFTGTQFWGYTF; DNA: TGTGCCTTTACAGGGACTCAATTCTGGGGCTACACCTTC
J: TRBJ1-2; D: -; size: -; V: TRBV19; CDR3: CASSKTDEGYYGYTF; DNA: TGTGCCAGTAGTAAAACTGACGAGGGTTACTATGGCTACACCTTC
J: TRBJ2-1; D: TRBD2; size: few; V: TRBV2; CDR3: CASSTGTSLLAEQFF; DNA: TGTGCCAGCAGCACCGGGACTAGTCTCTTGGCTGAGCAGTTCTTC
J: TRBJ1-6; D: -; size: few; V: TRBV6-4; CDR3: CASCGASTGSYNSPLHF; DNA: TGTGCCAGCTGCGGGGCCTCGACGGGCTCCTATAATTCACCCCTCCACTTT
J: TRBJ1-1; D: TRBD1; size: few; V: TRBV5-4; CDR3: CASSLGAPGGASEAFF; DNA: TGTGCCAGCAGCTTGGGGGCGCCAGGGGGCGCCTCTGAAGCTTTCTTT
J: TRBJ2-3; D: -; size: once; V: TRBV6-1; CDR3: CASIRADISTDTQYF; DNA: TGTGCCAGCATACGGGCGGACATAAGCACAGATACGCAGTATTTT
J: TRBJ1-2; D: -; size: -; V: TRBV7-9; CDR3: CASSLPNNYGYTF; DNA: TGTGCCAGCAGCTTACCCAATAACTATGGCTACACCTTC
J: TRBJ1-4; D: -; size: -; V: TRBV7-6; CDR3: CASGAPGGRTNEKLFF; DNA: TGTGCCAGCGGCGCCCCTGGGGGCAGAACTAATGAAAAACTGTTTTTT
J: TRBJ2-7; D: -; size: few; V: TRBV6-5; CDR3: CASNRAGTYEQYF; DNA: TGTGCCAGCAATCGGGCAGGGACCTACGAGCAGTACTTC
J: TRBJ1-5; D: -; size: -; V: TRBV19; CDR3: CASTPGQPYSNQPQHF; DNA: TGTGCCAGTACGCCGGGACAACCCTATAGCAATCAGCCCCAGCATTTT
J: TRBJ2-5; D: TRBD2; size: -; V: TRBV6-1; CDR3: CATTSGKETQYF; DNA: TGTGCCACTACTAGCGGGAAAGAGACCCAGTACTTC
J: TRBJ2-2; D: -; size: -; V: TRBV9; CDR3: CASSVGGSILPGELFF; DNA: TGTGCCAGCAGCGTAGGAGGTAGTATTCTCCCCGGGGAGCTGTTTTTT
J: TRBJ2-3; D: -; size: -; V: TRBV7-4; CDR3: CASSAGQTADTQYF; DNA: TGTGCCAGCAGTGCGGGACAGACTGCAGATACGCAGTATTTT
J: TRBJ2-7; D: -; size: -; V: TRBV5-6; CDR3: CASSFGGPEEQYF; DNA: TGTGCCAGCAGCTTTGGGGGCCCGGAAGAGCAGTACTTC
J: TRBJ2-1; D: TRBD2; size: -; V: TRBV7-6; CDR3: CASGGTSGGFNEQFF; DNA: TGTGCCAGCGGCGGGACTAGCGGGGGGTTCAATGAGCAGTTCTTC